The 24 T cell receptor beta chains below come from one sample, sequenced in a study of T cell responses to AZD1222 COVID-19 vaccine (dated by TCRdb to the early 2020s). According to the study, the label for this sample's time point signals: baseline before first vaccination. Library method: the immunoSEQ multiplex PCR assay. TCRdb stores this immuneACCESS table with in-frame sequences only. Part of the clones is absent; in the studies checked, under half of the shortfall reflects unresolved V genes, and no reason is known for the rest. The sample contains about 120,000 clones, under 95% of them found a single time. About 5.3% of the sample goes to the ten largest clones. The sequences come from peripheral blood, collected on day 0 of AZD1222 vaccination. The receptors here all came from an adult in good health.

This sequence joins TRBV7-9 and TRBJ1-2; D is possibly TRBD1 (6 bases). Germline CDR1 is SEHNR and CDR2 is FQNEAQ (reference sequence). The ends were cut back, 4 bases at V and 8 bases at J, with 17 bases in the middle. The CDR3 loop spans 14 amino acids. CDR3 sequence (DNA): TGTGCCAGCAGCTCGGGGGCGGGGTTCGAAGGCTACACCTTC. The encoded protein is CASSSGAGFEGYTF. Together with reference TRBV7-9 and TRBJ1-2, the CDR3 gives the full variable domain: DTGVSQNPRHKITKRGQNVTFRCDPISEHNRLYWYRQTLGQGPEFLTYFQNEAQLEKSRLLSDRFSAERPKGSFSTLEIQRTEQGDSAMYLCASSSGAGFEGYTFGSGTRLTVV.

V and J are TRBV30 and TRBJ1-6; 7 bases are shared with TRBD1. Losses at the gene ends were 6 bases for V and 8 bases for J; bases not matched to a gene: 13. The CDR3 totals 15 residues. From germline, CDR1 is GTSNPN and CDR2 SVGIG (reference sequence). The CDR3 loop is CACPITGVGHSPLHF. The DNA for the CDR3 is TGTGCCTGCCCGATTACAGGGGTAGGGCATTCACCCCTCCACTTT.

This sequence joins TRBV5-4 and TRBJ2-7, with 8 bases aligning to TRBD1. V shed 4 bases, J shed 9 bases, and the junction held 6 bases outside the gene matches. Per germline, CDR1 SGHNT and CDR2 YYREEE (reference sequence). CDR3 size: 12 residues. CDR3 nucleotides: TGTGCCAGCAGCATTACAGGGGGAATGCAGTACTTC. Translation: CASSITGGMQYF.

This chain joins TRBV3-1 (or the pseudogene TRBV3-2) and TRBJ1-4; tentative D call: TRBD1 (6 bases). The germline gives CDR1 LGHDT, CDR2 YNNKEL (reference sequence). V gave up 4 bases and J gave up 5 bases, with 11 bases separating them. This CDR3 region has 14 residues. The chain's CDR3 is CASSPDSSNEKLFF. In nucleotides, the CDR3 is TGTGCCAGCAGCCCGGACAGTTCCAATGAAAAACTGTTTTTT.

V gene TRBV19 combines with J gene TRBJ1-1; TRBD1 agrees at 7 bases. CDR3 length: 12 residues. Looked up from germline, CDR1 is LNHDA and CDR2 is SQIVND (reference sequence). V was pared by 5 bases and J by 4 bases, with 1 base of the junction left unmatched. This CDR3 is CASSSGGTEAFF. CDR3 nucleotides: TGTGCCAGTAGTTCAGGGGGCACTGAAGCTTTCTTT.

This rearrangement joins TRBV27 to TRBJ1-5, with D unclear. The CDR3 sequence is 14 residues long. Germline CDR1 and CDR2: MNHEY and SMNVEV (reference sequence). The V and J ends lost 4 bases and 4 bases respectively, with 11 bases between them. In nucleotides, the CDR3 is TGTGCCAGCAGTTCCCGGGTCCCTAATCAGCCCCAGCATTTT. It specifies CASSSRVPNQPQHF.

This clone showed up just once. The chain uses TRBV28 and TRBJ1-1; 8 nucleotides align to TRBD1. CDR3 length: 11 amino acids. J gave up 10 bases and V 10 bases, and 8 bases lay outside the gene matches. Germline V gene sequence: CDR1 MDHEN, CDR2 SYDVKM. The CDR3 coding sequence is TGTGCCACCGACAGGGGCTGGGGAGCTTTCTTT. Encoded protein: CATDRGWGAFF.

The chain uses TRBV28 and TRBJ1-3; TRBD1 aligns across 7 bases. Germline CDR1 reads MDHEN; CDR2 reads SYDVKM. The CDR3 loop spans 17 amino acids. V shed 5 bases and J 0 bases; nucleotides not matched to a gene: 10. In DNA, the CDR3 is TGTGCCAGCAGTCCGTGGGACAGATGGAGCTCTGGAAACACCATATATTTT. Translated, it gives CASSPWDRWSSGNTIYF.

This chain uses TRBV12-3 or TRBV12-4 with TRBJ2-2, with D unresolved. The CDR3 extends over 13 amino acids. Trimming removed 5 bases from V and 6 bases from J, with 10 bases in between. In nucleotides, the CDR3 is TGTGCCAGCAGTGCCATAGGGCCCGGGGAGCTGTTTTTT. Amino acids: CASSAIGPGELFF.

There are a few counts of this clone. The J gene is TRBJ1-1, the V gene TRBV5-6, with TRBD1 identical over 7 bases. The CDR3 runs to 16 residues. In germline, CDR1 is SGHDT, CDR2 YYEEEE. V lost 4 bases and J lost 1; bases outside the gene matches: 10. CDR3 DNA sequence: TGTGCCAGCAGCCCATTTAAGACAGGGTGGAACACTGAAGCTTTCTTT. Translated, it gives CASSPFKTGWNTEAFF.

Comment on this clone: Mismatch with germline at one junction end may stem from a read error. The rearrangement joins TRBV2 to TRBJ1-2; a weak D match, TRBD1 (5 bases). Germline loops: CDR1 SNHLY, CDR2 FYNNEI. CDR3 length equals 14 residues. The CDR3 loop reads CASCDDSSSRGYTF. For the CDR3, the DNA is TGTGCCAGCTGTGATGACAGCTCGAGTAGGGGCTACACCTTC.

The rearrangement joins TRBV28 to TRBJ2-1, with TRBD2 matching 14 bases. In germline, CDR1 is MDHEN, CDR2 SYDVKM. The CDR3 spans 20 residues. The trim removed 5 bases at V and 6 bases at J, leaving 18 bases unmatched. Written as DNA, the CDR3 is TGTGCCAGCAGTCTACCCTGGACTAGCGGGAGGAGGGGCATAGGCAATGAGCAGTTCTTC. It specifies CASSLPWTSGRRGIGNEQFF.

This chain joins TRBV2 and TRBJ1-2, with D unresolved. Germline CDR1 reads SNHLY; CDR2 reads FYNNEI. V was pared by 9 bases and J by 13 bases, with 15 bases between. This CDR3 spans 10 amino acids. The CDR3 DNA sequence: TGTGCCAGTAAAGGGTTGGGTTGCACCTTC. Its translation: CASKGLGCTF. Drawing the rest from reference TRBV2 and TRBJ1-2, the complete variable domain is EPEVTQTPSHQVTQMGQEVILRCVPISNHLYFYWYRQILGQKVEFLVSFYNNEISEKSEIFDDQFSVERPDGSNFTLKIRSTKLEDSAMYFCASKGLGCTFGSGTRLTVV.

The rearrangement links TRBV11-2 to TRBJ1-4, with TRBD1 identical over 8 bases. Germline CDR1 SGHAT, CDR2 FQNNGV. The CDR3 extends over 17 amino acids. Trimming cost V 5 bases and J 8 bases; bases outside gene matches: 16. CDR3 DNA: TGTGCCAGCAGCCCACTAGGCCTACAGGGGGGAAGGGAAAAACTGTTTTTT. This gives the protein CASSPLGLQGGREKLFF.

V usage is TRBV2 and J usage is TRBJ2-2; D is tentatively TRBD1 or TRBD2 (5 bases each). In germline, CDR1 is SNHLY, CDR2 FYNNEI. The CDR3 spans 13 residues. V lost 7 bases and J lost 3, with 9 bases in between. The CDR3 is CASNEGHTGELFF. The CDR3, as DNA: TGTGCCAGCAACGAGGGACACACCGGGGAGCTGTTTTTT.

The genes are TRBV19 and TRBJ1-6, with D perhaps TRBD1 (6 bases). Trimming shortened V by 7 bases and J by 10 bases, and 23 bases separated the two germline ends. The CDR3 loop spans 16 amino acids. Germline V gene data show CDR1 as LNHDA and CDR2 as SQIVND (reference sequence). The CDR3 region is CASTPWGAGENSPLHF. Written as DNA, the CDR3 is TGTGCCAGTACCCCCTGGGGAGCAGGGGAGAACTCACCCCTCCACTTT.

CDR3 nucleotide sequence: TGTGCCAGTAGTAGGGACAGGGAGGTCCCTGAAGCTTTCTTT. Translated: CASSRDREVPEAFF. The V gene is TRBV19, the J gene TRBJ1-1; 9 bases are a match to TRBD1. This CDR3 contains 14 residues. From germline, CDR1 is LNHDA and CDR2 SQIVND (reference sequence). The trim removed 4 bases at V and 6 bases at J, leaving 6 bases unmatched.

The chain uses TRBV5-1 and TRBJ2-1, with D possibly TRBD1 on 5 matching bases. V was pared by 0 bases and J by 15 bases, with 16 bases between. The length of the CDR3 is 13 residues. From germline, CDR1 is SGHRS and CDR2 YFSETQ. For the CDR3, the DNA is TGCGCCAGCAGCTTGGTTACAGGTTTAGAGGTGTTCTTC. Protein: CASSLVTGLEVFF. Drawing the rest from reference TRBV5-1 and TRBJ2-1, the complete variable domain is KAGVTQTPRYLIKTRGQQVTLSCSPISGHRSVSWYQQTPGQGLQFLFEYFSETQRNKGNFPGRFSGRQFSNSRSEMNVSTLELGDSALYLCASSLVTGLEVFFGPGTRLTVL.

The J gene is TRBJ2-1, the V gene TRBV24-1; maybe TRBD1 (6 bases). V shed 4 bases and J shed 8 bases, with 14 bases lying between them. The germline V gene encodes CDR1 KGHDR and CDR2 SFDVKD. The CDR3 spans 14 residues. CDR3 region: CATSENRVYDEQFF. CDR3 nucleotide sequence: TGTGCCACCAGTGAGAACAGGGTTTATGATGAGCAGTTCTTC.

The chain links TRBV7-9 to TRBJ2-7, with D possibly being TRBD1 (5 bases). V was pared by 5 bases and J by 6 bases, with 14 bases between. Germline CDR1 is SEHNR and CDR2 is FQNEAQ (reference sequence). The CDR3 length is 13 residues. As DNA, the CDR3 is TGTGCCAGCAGCAGCTACAGGTCGGGCGAGCAGTACTTC. Amino acid sequence: CASSSYRSGEQYF.

CDR3 region: CASSLEGDGYTF. DNA for the CDR3: TGTGCCAGCAGCTTGGAAGGGGATGGCTACACCTTC. V is TRBV5-4 and J is TRBJ1-2; possibly TRBD1 for D (5 bases). This CDR3 contains 12 residues. Trimming took 0 bases from V and 6 from J, leaving 6 bases between them. In germline, CDR1 is SGHNT, CDR2 YYREEE (reference sequence).

The rearrangement uses TRBV27 and TRBJ2-1, with no clear D. V shed 1 base and J shed 10 bases, with 8 bases lying between them. Germline assignment: CDR1 MNHEY and CDR2 SMNVEV (reference sequence). The length of the CDR3 is 12 residues. CDR3 in amino acids: CASSLFGQEQFF. The CDR3 DNA is TGTGCCAGCAGTTTATTCGGGCAGGAGCAGTTCTTC.

The V call is TRBV29-1, the J call TRBJ2-7; D uncertain. CDR3 length: 15 residues. Looked up from germline, CDR1 is SQVTM and CDR2 is ANQGSEA. The V gene lost 6 bases and the J gene lost 2 bases, with 20 bases spanning the gap. CDR3 nucleotide sequence: TGCAGCGTGCTGTGGCAGAAGCCAAAGACCTACGAGCAGTACTTC. As protein: CSVLWQKPKTYEQYF.

V is TRBV30 and J is TRBJ1-2; D remains unclear. Germline CDR1 and CDR2: GTSNPN and SVGIG (reference sequence). The CDR3 runs 11 residues. V lost 2 bases to trimming and J lost 7 bases, with 8 bases between them. CDR3 loop: CAWSRVRGYTF. The CDR3 DNA reads TGTGCCTGGAGTAGGGTTCGTGGCTACACCTTC.